A single T cell receptor beta chain is shown here with its context. The antigen remains undetermined. The sample originates from a study of cytomegalovirus exposure and HLA in healthy donors. Vbeta (60) and Jbeta (13) primers were used in the PCR. Using immunoSEQ multiplex PCR, the repertoire was profiled, and TCRdb retains in-frame clones only, with some absent. Of 150,000 to 200,000 clones listed, about 76% were seen once; the top ten hold 1.5% to 2%. Broader study findings: 150 to 200 TCR beta chains were listed as cytomegalovirus-associated. Segments of the TCR beta V type were, in most cases, productive about 90% or about 30% of the time in an earlier analysis. Being indistinguishable, some V segments were excluded, TRBV6-2 and TRBV6-3 among them. Confirmation in vitro established that a few CMV-associated chains were specific for CMV antigens.

Germline values: CDR1 SGHRS, CDR2 YFSETQ. The CDR3 spans 16 residues. J gave up 0 bases and V 0 bases, and 0 bases lay outside the gene matches. This clonotype was obtained from a woman between 50 and 59 years old in good health and CMV-seronegative. What was sequenced was PBMCs. The chain is built from TRBV5-1 and TRBJ2-6, with 7 nucleotides matching TRBD1. In DNA, the CDR3 is TGCGCCAGCAGCTTGGACAGGGGCTCTGGGGCCAACGTCCTGACTTTC. Amino acids: CASSLDRGSGANVLTF.